This T cell receptor beta chain is drawn from a study of blood T cell repertoires in COVID-19. The overall study: Collection of acute and convalescent COVID-19 samples took place in the United States, Italy and Spain. In each case, the material was cDNA or gDNA derived from T cells, B-cell-depleted T cells, or PBMCs.

Trimming stripped 3 bases from V and 0 bases from J, with 10 bases between. Germline V gene lookup returns CDR1 SGDLS and CDR2 YYNGEE. This CDR3 has 14 residues. Original analysis: The authors estimated nucleated cell counts from reference gene primer amplification. Sequencing used immunoSEQ multiplex PCR; TCRdb keeps in-frame clones, though not all of them. V and J calls and clone size follow that table, whereas D and trimming were derived from the DNA. There are under 300,000 clones in the sample; 80% to 90% occur only once, and around 13% lies in the top ten. Material: peripheral blood. This rearrangement joins TRBV9 to TRBJ2-7; weak D call: TRBD2 (6 bases). The source is a woman in her 70s with COVID-19, enrolled during active disease. As DNA, the CDR3 is TGTGCCAGCAGCGATACGGGGGACTCCTACGAGCAGTACTTC. It is translated as CASSDTGDSYEQYF.